These 4 T cell receptor beta chains were sequenced from one sample in a study of blood T cell repertoires in COVID-19. TCRdb's copy holds only in-frame clones and misses some; the assay was immunoSEQ multiplex PCR. The sample gives some 87,000 clones, about 83% of which show up once; around two fifths is in the top ten. The specimen was peripheral blood. Receptor source: a man older than 75 with active or convalescent COVID-19.

The V gene is TRBV5-1, the J gene TRBJ2-2; D is uncertain. CDR3 size: 14 residues. CDR1 SGHRS and CDR2 YFSETQ come from the germline V gene. The V gene lost 3 bases and the J gene lost 8 bases, with 14 bases spanning the gap. The CDR3 DNA reads as TGCGCCAGCAGCTCAGTGGGCGCATCTGGGGAGCTGTTTTTT. Encoded protein: CASSSVGASGELFF.

The chain employs TRBV3-1 (or the pseudogene TRBV3-2) and TRBJ2-7, with a weak D call TRBD2 (7 bases). Germline CDR1 is LGHDT and CDR2 is YNNKEL (reference sequence). Trimming took off 3 bases at V and 5 bases at J, with 11 bases between the two ends. The length of the CDR3 is 13 residues. CDR3 nucleotides: TGTGCCAGCAGCCACGAGGGGGGGAACGAGCAGTACTTC. Residues: CASSHEGGNEQYF.

The chain has TRBV7-9 and TRBJ2-5; D ambiguous. The CDR3 length is 16 residues. V gave up 0 bases and J gave up 4 bases, with 15 bases separating them. Germline values: CDR1 SEHNR, CDR2 FQNEAQ (reference sequence). CDR3 coding DNA: TGTGCCAGCAGCTTAGCCCAGTGGCGGTCGGGAGAGACCCAGTACTTC. Translated: CASSLAQWRSGETQYF.

This clone appeared once. The chain carries TRBV12-3 or TRBV12-4 and TRBJ1-1, with unresolved D. The ends were cut back, 2 bases at V and 11 bases at J, with 9 bases in the middle. The CDR3 loop spans 11 amino acids. For the CDR3, the DNA is TGTGCCAGCAGTTTACGCGGAGGGGCTTTCTTT. Translation gives CASSLRGGAFF.